Here is one T cell receptor (beta chain) with its context. Its binding antigen is unknown. Base quality data are lacking; no much larger clone is found one base away. Libraries were constructed by 5' RACE. TCRdb shows the sequencer as Illumina HiSeq 2500. A second PCR of about 6 to 12 cycles was run with a J-beta primer mix and a sample-barcoded 5' primer. A template-switch 5' adaptor carrying 12 random nucleotides introduced a unique molecular identifier onto each TCR beta cDNA molecule. Each sample yielded at least 3 million CDR3-containing paired-end reads. The Mint cDNA synthesis kit, primed by a TRBC-specific oligonucleotide, was used to synthesize first-strand cDNA from all RNA. Following uracil-DNA glycosylase treatment, all cDNA underwent a first 18-cycle PCR with the universal primers M1SS and BC2_uni_R. For the original study's pipeline: For normalization, 1 million high-quality reads were randomly selected from each sample, with every read carrying a distinct molecular identifier. Instead of being binned into consensus sequences, reads that shared molecular identifiers were thrown out. MiTCR, set to a Q25 quality threshold and the strictest error-elimination algorithm, was used for CDR3 identification, clonotype clustering and error correction. A nonparametric unseen species model with Euler transformation was used to estimate lower-bound total TCR beta diversity. Clones were called with MiXCR by TCRdb after fastp trimmed the public reads at Q25, and only in-frame beta chains were retained. CDR3 protein duplicates are merged, each entry listing the most common genes and DNA. It is TCRdb's table, rather than the study itself, that gives the V and J calls and clone size. This sample gives about a million distinct CDR3 sequences in total; approximately 38% of them show up just once. The ten largest clonotypes hold 10% to 15% of the sample.

From a lookup of the germline V gene (reference sequence), CDR1 and CDR2 are DFQATT and SNEGSKA. Taken from cysteine to phenylalanine, the CDR3 has 12 residues. Of the read, only the CDR3 DNA is kept; its 36 bases are in frame from base 1. At the junction V is shortened by 5 bases and J by 11 bases, with 18 bases in between. The approximately 40 donors, aged about 6 to 100 years, were systemically healthy Caucasian individuals from Russia. Each donor gave 8.5 to 10 milliliters of peripheral blood, collected into EDTA-treated Vacutainer tubes. Ficoll-Paque density-gradient centrifugation was used to isolate PBMCs, with at least 6 million obtained per sample. Trizol reagent was used to extract total RNA from the PBMCs, yielding at least 6 micrograms per sample. For every donor, flow cytometry on a PBMC aliquot measured the percentage of naive CD45RAhigh/CD27high T cells. This sample stems from a study of blood T cells in healthy people across ages (dated by TCRdb to 2013 to 2016). Study-level background: In model experiments, template switching captured roughly one uniquely barcoded TCR beta cDNA molecule for every two T cells. Donors of different ages were randomly distributed across sequencing lanes to avoid experimental bias. Four age groups were formed from the donors: young (average approximately 16 years), middle-aged (just under 40), aged (around 62) and long-lived (around 82). Two additional independent replicas of 1 million unique cDNA reads from the same blood draw were analyzed for two donors (one aged 18 to 30 and one aged 80 or older). Using deep sequencing normalized with unique cDNA molecular identifiers, the study measured how TCR beta repertoire diversity changes with age. Summary of the overall study and its limitations: Estimates of total diversity based on one million sequenced T cells were considered lower bounds and underestimates. There was a strong correlation between observed TCR beta diversity and the percentage of naive T cells measured by flow cytometry. The long-lived group showed more naive CD4+ T cells, fewer expanded clones and increased TCR diversity than the aged group, suggesting age selection. Observed TCR beta diversity per million T cells fell roughly linearly with age, and a significant reduction was already apparent by age approximately 40. Because donor CMV infection status was unknown, age-related changes in expanded clonotypes were potentially confounded. Since profiling was done on bulk unsorted PBMCs, naive and antigen-experienced compartments could not be conclusively compared.

The chain is encoded by TRBV20-1 joined to TRBJ1-1; too little of a D gene remains to name it. This clonotype was obtained from a man younger than 35 in good health. The sequencing sample was made of blood. The CDR3 region has the sequence CSAFRPRRRAFF. The DNA is TGCAGTGCTTTCAGACCCAGACGACGGGCTTTCTTT.